A selection of T cell receptor beta chains follows, all from one sample in a study of CXCR3-negative and CXCR3-positive naive CD8 T cells. From the 5' RACE reads, TCRdb lists one entry per CDR3 protein and no DNA. The sample holds some 56,000 distinct CDR3 sequences. The specimen sequenced was memory CD8+ T cells from blood. The receptors were gathered from a human donor in good health. Some clones in this sample may be carry-over from other donors' samples. Each CDR3 is given with its conserved first and last residue. A clone size is listed for some rows: how often the clone was seen (once, few, many), or a class if it is expanded.

size	V	J	CDR3
-	TRBV7-9	TRBJ1-1	CASSKTGTEAFF
-	TRBV7-3	TRBJ1-1	CASSLMAGATEAFF
-	TRBV7-9	TRBJ2-7	CASSLSGPRTYEQYF
-	TRBV6-5	TRBJ2-6	CASSYSRGTGGARGANVLTF
-	TRBV7-9	TRBJ1-5	CASSSSDQPQHF
medium-sized	TRBV6-5	TRBJ2-1	CASSSSTGAGPPYNEQFF
-	TRBV29-1	TRBJ2-7	CSVALRSYEQYF
-	TRBV7-9	TRBJ2-7	CASSLTPNYEQYF
-	TRBV4-3	TRBJ2-2	CASSQIGELNTGELFF
-	TRBV7-2	TRBJ2-5	CASSPEGYQETQYF
-	TRBV29-1	TRBJ2-7	CSVAAAHYEQYF
-	TRBV19	TRBJ1-1	CASSLDPRGNTEAFF
-	TRBV29-1	TRBJ2-1	CSVELAGVLNEQFF
-	TRBV3-1	TRBJ2-1	CASSQGDYLVNEQFF
-	TRBV7-2	TRBJ1-6	CASSSPAGSRGSPLHF
-	TRBV29-1	TRBJ2-1	CSAAGTGAPNYGYTF
-	TRBV6-2/TRBV6-3	TRBJ2-1	CASHPGGPTYNEQFF
-	TRBV24-1	TRBJ2-2	CATSDDRDTGELFF
-	TRBV2	TRBJ1-5	CASRLRGSNQPQHF
-	TRBV6-5	TRBJ2-1	CASSYYRTGTGYNEQFF
-	TRBV6-4	TRBJ1-2	CASSDEGVRGYTF
-	TRBV10-2	TRBJ2-3	CASSDSGRTDTQYF
-	TRBV7-9	TRBJ2-5	CASSPPERAEETQYF
-	TRBV6-2/TRBV6-3	TRBJ2-1	CASSSPGTDNEQFF
-	TRBV25-1	TRBJ2-1	CASSVGAGSYNEQFF
-	TRBV4-3	TRBJ2-7	CASSRTGTTEQYF
-	TRBV19	TRBJ2-1	CASSQNYRERWENEQFF
-	TRBV9	TRBJ2-1	CASSVAGGASREQFF
-	TRBV4-3	TRBJ2-7	CASSVTSGTGFHEQYF
-	TRBV2	TRBJ1-4	CASSEGGWSNEKLFF
-	TRBV29-1	TRBJ2-1	CSVQGLQLSYNEQFF
-	TRBV28	TRBJ2-2	CASSLSSTNTGELFF
-	TRBV12-3/TRBV12-4	TRBJ1-1	CASSLAVATEAFF
medium-sized	TRBV7-2	TRBJ2-2	CASSTHPTGELFF
-	TRBV12-3/TRBV12-4	TRBJ1-2	CASSPDRVKGYTF
-	TRBV7-9	TRBJ2-7	CASSPGTPTYEQYF
-	TRBV6-2/TRBV6-3	TRBJ2-3	CASSYSVGSGGRDTQYF
-	TRBV20-1	TRBJ1-1	CSAPGATEAFF
-	TRBV7-9	TRBJ2-3	CASSSERSGRTDTQYF
-	TRBV27	TRBJ2-7	CASSFSSGHYEQYF
-	TRBV4-3	TRBJ2-2	CASSQGFRAGELFF
-	TRBV6-6	TRBJ2-7	CASSSDDINEQYF
-	TRBV14	TRBJ1-1	CASSQRGDTEAFF
-	TRBV30	TRBJ2-1	CAWTLGAGANEQFF
-	TRBV6-5	TRBJ2-1	CASSYGLPNEQFF
-	TRBV7-2	TRBJ2-3	CASSNSGGLHPLAQYF
-	TRBV27	TRBJ2-3	CASSSSGPRASEDTQYF
-	TRBV9	TRBJ1-5	CASSSWGDRPQHF
-	TRBV11-3	TRBJ2-3	CASSSEGGPSDTQYF
-	TRBV10-3	TRBJ2-1	CAISENWLSYNEQFF
-	TRBV12-3/TRBV12-4	TRBJ2-3	CASSFIAGVTDTQYF
-	TRBV6-2/TRBV6-3	TRBJ1-5	CASSKTGPSSNQPQHF